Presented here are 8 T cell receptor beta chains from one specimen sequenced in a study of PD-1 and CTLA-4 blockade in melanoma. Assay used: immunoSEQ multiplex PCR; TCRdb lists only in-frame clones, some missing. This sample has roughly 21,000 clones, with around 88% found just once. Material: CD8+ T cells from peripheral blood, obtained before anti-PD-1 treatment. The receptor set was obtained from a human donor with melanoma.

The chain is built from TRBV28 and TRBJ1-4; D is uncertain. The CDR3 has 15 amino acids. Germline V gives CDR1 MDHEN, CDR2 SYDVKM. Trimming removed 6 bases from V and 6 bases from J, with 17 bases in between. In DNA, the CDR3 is TGTGCCAGCAGGGTCGTGTTAGGGCGAGATGAAAAACTGTTTTTT. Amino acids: CASRVVLGRDEKLFF.

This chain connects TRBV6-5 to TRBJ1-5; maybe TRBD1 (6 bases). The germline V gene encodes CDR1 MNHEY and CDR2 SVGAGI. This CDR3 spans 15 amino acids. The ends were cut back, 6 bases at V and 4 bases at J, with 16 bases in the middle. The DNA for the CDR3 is TGTGCCAGCAGCCTCACAGGGAAAGTAAATCAGCCCCAGCATTTT. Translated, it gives CASSLTGKVNQPQHF.

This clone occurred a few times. Written as DNA, the CDR3 is TGTGCCACCTTTCCCGGGGGGGCCGGGTCCTACAATGAGCAGTTCTTC. As protein: CATFPGGAGSYNEQFF. The chain carries TRBV2 and TRBJ2-1, with 8 nucleotides matching TRBD2. Per germline, CDR1 SNHLY and CDR2 FYNNEI. The CDR3 is 16 residues long. J lost 1 base, V lost 10 bases, and 12 bases had no gene match. Filled out from reference TRBV2 and TRBJ2-1, the complete variable domain reads EPEVTQTPSHQVTQMGQEVILRCVPISNHLYFYWYRQILGQKVEFLVSFYNNEISEKSEIFDDQFSVERPDGSNFTLKIRSTKLEDSAMYFCATFPGGAGSYNEQFFGPGTRLTVL.

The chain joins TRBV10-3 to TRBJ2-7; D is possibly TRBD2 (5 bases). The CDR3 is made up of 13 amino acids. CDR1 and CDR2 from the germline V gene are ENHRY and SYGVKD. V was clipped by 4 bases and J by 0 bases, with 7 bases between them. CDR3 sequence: CAISVGISYEQYF. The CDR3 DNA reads TGTGCCATCAGTGTCGGGATCTCCTACGAGCAGTACTTC.

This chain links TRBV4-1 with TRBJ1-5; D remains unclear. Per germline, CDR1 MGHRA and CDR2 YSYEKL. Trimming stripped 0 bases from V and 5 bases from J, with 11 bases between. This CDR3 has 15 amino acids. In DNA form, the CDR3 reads TGCGCCAGCAGCCAAGATAGTGGCAGCTATCAGCCCCAGCATTTT. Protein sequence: CASSQDSGSYQPQHF.

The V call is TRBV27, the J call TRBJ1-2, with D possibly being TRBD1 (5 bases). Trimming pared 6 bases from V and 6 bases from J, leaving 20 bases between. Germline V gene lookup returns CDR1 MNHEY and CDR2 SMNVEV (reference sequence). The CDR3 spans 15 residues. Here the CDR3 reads CASSPAGTAGHGYTF. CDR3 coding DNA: TGTGCCAGCAGCCCTGCAGGGACCGCCGGCCATGGCTACACCTTC.

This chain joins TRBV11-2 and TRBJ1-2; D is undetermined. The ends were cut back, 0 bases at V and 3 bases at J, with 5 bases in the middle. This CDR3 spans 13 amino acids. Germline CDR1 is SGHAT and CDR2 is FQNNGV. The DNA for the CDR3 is TGTGCCAGCAGCTTAGAGTCTGACTATGGCTACACCTTC. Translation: CASSLESDYGYTF.

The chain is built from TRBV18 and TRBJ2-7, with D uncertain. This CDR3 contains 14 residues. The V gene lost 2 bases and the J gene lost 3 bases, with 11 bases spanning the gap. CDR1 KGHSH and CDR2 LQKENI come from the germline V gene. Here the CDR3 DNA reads TGTGCCAGCTCACCAAGGGATGGCTTCTACGAGCAGTACTTC. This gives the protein CASSPRDGFYEQYF.